What follows are 29 T cell receptor beta chains derived from one specimen sequenced in a study of PD-1 blockade in classical Hodgkin lymphoma. Every patient relapsed after autologous stem cell transplantation, and brentuximab vedotin exposure varied. Produced via immunoSEQ multiplex PCR; TCRdb's table is partial and in-frame only. The sample lists about 100,000 clones, approximately 88% occurring once. The starting material was peripheral blood mononuclear cells (PBMCs), obtained at baseline. The receptors originated from a human donor with classical Hodgkin lymphoma.

V and J are TRBV4-3 and TRBJ2-2; the match to TRBD2 covers 9 bases. The CDR3 spans 15 residues. The germline gives CDR1 LGHNA, CDR2 YSLEER. V trimming: 5 bases; J trimming: 5 bases; junction bases outside the gene matches: 6. The CDR3 sequence is CASSSQREVTGELFF. The CDR3, as DNA: TGCGCCAGCAGCTCACAGCGGGAGGTAACCGGGGAGCTGTTTTTT.

V and J are TRBV2 and TRBJ2-7; 11 positions agree with TRBD2. The CDR3 covers 13 residues. J gave up 5 bases and V 8 bases, and 5 bases lay outside the gene matches. The V gene's germline CDR1 is SNHLY and CDR2 FYNNEI. The CDR3: CASVLAGGHEQYF. CDR3 bases: TGTGCCAGCGTGCTAGCGGGAGGCCACGAGCAGTACTTC.

The V call is TRBV19, the J call TRBJ1-4; D might be TRBD1 (5 bases). This CDR3 comprises 18 residues. V lost 1 base and J lost 0, with 15 bases in between. CDR1 and CDR2 (germline): LNHDA, SQIVND (reference sequence). The CDR3 here is CASSIGDSGAATNEKLFF. As DNA, the CDR3 is TGTGCCAGTAGTATAGGGGACTCGGGCGCTGCAACTAATGAAAAACTGTTTTTT. Full variable domain (remainder filled in from reference TRBV19 and TRBJ1-4): DGGITQSPKYLFRKEGQNVTLSCEQNLNHDAMYWYRQDPGQGLRLIYYSQIVNDFQKGDIAEGYSVSREKKESFPLTVTSAQKNPTAFYLCASSIGDSGAATNEKLFFGSGTQLSVL.

V usage is TRBV7-2 and J usage is TRBJ2-7; no definite D call. Germline values: CDR1 SGHTA, CDR2 FQGNSA. The V end lost 0 bases, the J end lost 6 bases, and 9 bases lay between the germline ends. This CDR3 spans 13 amino acids. The CDR3: CASSLAGQSEQYF. The CDR3 region has the DNA TGTGCCAGCAGCTTAGCGGGTCAATCCGAGCAGTACTTC.

In its sample, this clone was seen a few times. V usage is TRBV28 and J usage is TRBJ2-2; maybe TRBD2 (6 bases). Germline V gene data show CDR1 as MDHEN and CDR2 as SYDVKM. This CDR3 is built from 15 residues. The V and J ends lost 8 bases and 4 bases respectively, with 17 bases between them. CDR3 coding DNA: TGTGCCAGCGTCGCCTGGGGGAGGATCACCGGGGAGCTGTTTTTT. Protein product: CASVAWGRITGELFF.

This sequence joins TRBV7-9 and TRBJ1-4; TRBD1 is a possible D gene (5 bases). Trimming removed 4 bases from V and 7 bases from J, with 10 bases in between. CDR3 length: 13 residues. Germline V gene sequence: CDR1 SEHNR, CDR2 FQNEAQ (reference sequence). The CDR3, as DNA: TGTGCCAGCAGCTCGGGACTCGGTGAAAAACTGTTTTTT. Translated: CASSSGLGEKLFF.

V is TRBV19 and J is TRBJ1-5, with D unresolved. The ends were cut back, 9 bases at V and 2 bases at J, with 17 bases in the middle. CDR1 and CDR2 from the germline V gene are LNHDA and SQIVND (reference sequence). The CDR3 loop spans 15 amino acids. The CDR3 sequence is CASQASPGGNQPQHF. The CDR3 bases are TGTGCCAGCCAAGCCTCACCCGGGGGCAATCAGCCCCAGCATTTT. The variable domain in full, completed from reference TRBV19 and TRBJ1-5, reads DGGITQSPKYLFRKEGQNVTLSCEQNLNHDAMYWYRQDPGQGLRLIYYSQIVNDFQKGDIAEGYSVSREKKESFPLTVTSAQKNPTAFYLCASQASPGGNQPQHFGDGTRLSIL.

V gene TRBV7-2 combines with J gene TRBJ2-7; TRBD1 might be the D (6 bases). The germline V gene has CDR1 SGHTA and CDR2 FQGNSA. Deletions cut 5 bases from V and 2 bases from J, with 16 bases between. The CDR3 loop spans 15 amino acids. The CDR3 protein is CASSPGQQGTYEQYF. The CDR3 DNA reads as TGTGCCAGCAGCCCAGGCCAACAGGGAACCTACGAGCAGTACTTC.

DNA of the CDR3: TGCGCCAGCAGCTTGGCAAGACTAGCGGGAGTTTGGAATGAGCAGTTCTTC. Protein product: CASSLARLAGVWNEQFF. The V gene is TRBV5-1, the J gene TRBJ2-1; TRBD2 agrees at 12 bases. The junction had 8 bases not matched to a gene; V was cut back by 0 bases and J by 7 bases. The CDR3 has 17 amino acids. CDR1 and CDR2 (germline): SGHRS, YFSETQ.

The rearrangement joins TRBV10-3 to TRBJ2-2; D gene unclear. Looked up from germline, CDR1 is ENHRY and CDR2 is SYGVKD. The CDR3 totals 12 residues. The V and J ends lost 2 bases and 5 bases respectively, with 3 bases between them. The CDR3 sequence is CAISERTGELFF. The CDR3 DNA reads as TGTGCCATCAGTGAGCGGACCGGGGAGCTGTTTTTT.

The chain links TRBV5-1 to TRBJ1-2, with TRBD1 as a possible D gene (6 bases). The CDR3 totals 15 residues. The germline V gene encodes CDR1 SGHRS and CDR2 YFSETQ. Between the trimmed V and J ends, which lost 0 bases and 2 bases, there was a span of 11 bases. The CDR3 reads CASSLGSGENYGYTF. The CDR3 DNA reads TGCGCCAGCAGCTTGGGATCAGGGGAGAACTATGGCTACACCTTC.

About this clone: Other nucleotide sequences in the sample specify the same CDR3. V is TRBV19 and J is TRBJ2-5; D is unresolved. This CDR3 has 12 residues. Germline lookup yields CDR1 LNHDA and CDR2 SQIVND (reference sequence). V lost 4 bases and J lost 4, with 7 bases in between. CDR3 protein: CASSTLGETQYF. The CDR3, as DNA: TGTGCCAGTAGTACCCTTGGAGAGACCCAGTACTTC.

This rearrangement joins TRBV4-2 to TRBJ2-2; no definite D call. Germline values: CDR1 LGHNA, CDR2 YNFKEQ. V lost 1 base to trimming and J lost 6 bases, with 9 bases between them. The CDR3 contains 14 residues. CDR3 region: CASSQASGPGELFF. The CDR3 coding sequence is TGTGCCAGCAGCCAAGCGAGTGGGCCCGGGGAGCTGTTTTTT.

This clone was observed a single time. The DNA is left out, because the CDR3 cannot be placed on it with certainty; the CDR3 is given as TCRdb lists it. The chain employs TRBV5-1 and TRBJ1-3; the tabulated D call, TRBD1, remains unverified against the DNA. The V gene's germline CDR1 is SGHRS and CDR2 YFSETQ. The CDR3 region is 13 residues in length, termini included. CDR3 loop: CASSFAAGTGIIF.

The chain joins TRBV7-3 to TRBJ2-6; 11 nucleotides align to TRBD1. Per germline, CDR1 SGHTA and CDR2 FQGTGA. This CDR3 region has 18 residues. V gave up 1 base and J gave up 0 bases; unmatched junction bases: 2. As DNA, the CDR3 is TGTGCCAGCAGCTTAATGGGGACAGGGGGCTCTGGGGCCAACGTCCTGACTTTC. It yields the protein CASSLMGTGGSGANVLTF.

V is TRBV18 and J is TRBJ2-7; D may be TRBD1 (6 bases). CDR1 is KGHSH and CDR2 is LQKENI in the germline V gene. This CDR3 contains 14 residues. Trimming stripped 2 bases from V and 5 bases from J, with 13 bases between. CDR3 residues: CASSPTQGIHEQYF. The CDR3 DNA is TGTGCCAGCTCACCAACCCAGGGGATCCACGAGCAGTACTTC.

The chain uses TRBV29-1 and TRBJ2-7, with TRBD1 as a possible D gene (6 bases). Germline CDR1 is SQVTM and CDR2 is ANQGSEA. The CDR3 consists of 14 residues. V shed 5 bases and J shed 3 bases, with 17 bases lying between them. Here the CDR3 reads CSVKGTGTIYEQYF. The CDR3 nucleotides read TGCAGCGTTAAGGGAACAGGGACAATCTACGAGCAGTACTTC.

This clone appeared once. This chain uses TRBV19 with TRBJ1-4, with a possible D match to TRBD1 (6 bases). Germline lookup yields CDR1 LNHDA and CDR2 SQIVND (reference sequence). The CDR3 extends over 14 amino acids. Trimming stripped 6 bases from V and 4 bases from J, with 12 bases between. In nucleotides, the CDR3 is TGTGCCAGTAGCCTGGGGGCAGGTAATGAAAAACTGTTTTTT. Its protein product is CASSLGAGNEKLFF.

The CDR3 here is CASSLEGVPTYEQYF. For the CDR3, the DNA is TGTGCCAGCAGCTTAGAAGGGGTGCCCACCTACGAGCAGTACTTC. V usage is TRBV11-2 and J usage is TRBJ2-7; D is perhaps TRBD1 (5 bases). Trimming took off 0 bases at V and 2 bases at J, with 11 bases between the two ends. Germline loops: CDR1 SGHAT, CDR2 FQNNGV. This CDR3 has 15 residues.

The chain is built from TRBV2 and TRBJ2-2; 8 bases align to TRBD2. CDR3 length equals 17 residues. The J segment lost 2 bases and the V segment lost 6 bases, leaving 11 bases of the junction unmatched. The V gene's germline CDR1 is SNHLY and CDR2 FYNNEI. The chain's CDR3 is CASRTPGGGINTGELFF. CDR3 in DNA: TGTGCCAGCAGGACCCCCGGCGGGGGGATCAACACCGGGGAGCTGTTTTTT.

The V and J genes are TRBV27 and TRBJ2-1, with a tentative D call TRBD2 (6 bases). Trimming took off 9 bases at V and 3 bases at J, with 15 bases between the two ends. The germline V gene encodes CDR1 MNHEY and CDR2 SMNVEV (reference sequence). The CDR3 has 14 amino acids. The DNA for the CDR3 is TGTGCCAGTGCCTTCCGGGAGAACTACAATGAGCAGTTCTTC. It encodes CASAFRENYNEQFF.

The chain links TRBV7-8 to TRBJ2-7; no definite D call. Deletions cut 5 bases from V and 5 bases from J, with 10 bases between. The germline CDR1 and CDR2 sequences are SGHVS and FQNEAQ. This CDR3 has 12 amino acids. The CDR3 sequence is CASSLPGDEQYF. CDR3 nucleotide sequence: TGTGCCAGCAGCCTCCCCGGCGACGAGCAGTACTTC.

This sequence joins TRBV7-8 and TRBJ2-5, with a weak D call TRBD1 (5 bases). Per the germline V gene, CDR1 is SGHVS and CDR2 is FQNEAQ. This CDR3 region has 14 residues. Trimming removed 1 base at V and 5 bases at J, with 11 bases between. CDR3 loop: CASSLGSGQETQYF. The CDR3 DNA reads TGTGCCAGCAGCTTAGGCTCAGGGCAGGAGACCCAGTACTTC.

The chain employs TRBV9 and TRBJ2-5; TRBD1 matches 12 bases. This CDR3 contains 19 residues. The ends lost 0 bases at V and 5 bases at J; junction bases unmatched: 14. Germline CDR1 SGDLS, CDR2 YYNGEE. The CDR3 here is CASSVGGFGGQGAMETQYF. Written as DNA, the CDR3 is TGTGCCAGCAGCGTAGGCGGGTTCGGGGGACAGGGGGCTATGGAGACCCAGTACTTC.

This clone came up once. The chain is built from TRBV18 and TRBJ2-5; tentative D call: TRBD1 (5 bases). The CDR3 runs 15 residues. The germline V gene has CDR1 KGHSH and CDR2 LQKENI. The germline V and J ends were trimmed by 6 bases and 1 base, with 15 bases remaining between them. The CDR3 loop reads CASSLAPTVQETQYF. CDR3 bases: TGTGCCAGCTCGTTAGCCCCGACAGTCCAAGAGACCCAGTACTTC. The variable domain in full, with the rest retrieved from reference TRBV18 and TRBJ2-5, is NAGVMQNPRHLVRRRGQEARLRCSPMKGHSHVYWYRQLPEEGLKFMVYLQKENIIDESGMPKERFSAEFPKEGPSILRIQQVVRGDSAAYFCASSLAPTVQETQYFGPGTRLLVL.

The rearrangement links TRBV25-1 to TRBJ1-2; D unclear. The CDR3 is 14 residues long. Between the trimmed V and J ends, which lost 5 bases and 2 bases, there was a span of 12 bases. The germline V gene encodes CDR1 MGHDK and CDR2 SYGVNS. CDR3 DNA sequence: TGTGCCAGCAGTACACCCGGAACGAACTATGGCTACACCTTC. As protein: CASSTPGTNYGYTF.

This clone is a singleton in its sample. This CDR3 reads CASSLQAQNTEAFF. The CDR3 nucleotides read TGCGCCAGCAGCTTGCAGGCGCAGAACACTGAAGCTTTCTTT. V and J are TRBV5-1 and TRBJ1-1; D remains ambiguous. Germline V gene lookup returns CDR1 SGHRS and CDR2 YFSETQ. Trimming removed 1 base at V and 1 base at J, with 8 bases between. The CDR3 runs to 14 residues.

The chain has TRBV2 and TRBJ2-3; the D gene is possibly TRBD2 (6 bases). V dropped 7 bases and J dropped 0 bases, with 17 bases sitting between them. Per germline, CDR1 SNHLY and CDR2 FYNNEI. The CDR3 extends over 16 amino acids. The CDR3 coding sequence is TGTGCCAGCACCCCGCGCCAGACTAGGAGCACAGATACGCAGTATTTT. It is translated as CASTPRQTRSTDTQYF.

This clone was observed once. CDR3 in amino acids: CASSNTGNTEAFF. DNA for the CDR3: TGTGCCAGCAGTAATACAGGGAACACTGAAGCTTTCTTT. The V and J genes are TRBV6-1 and TRBJ1-1; perhaps TRBD1 as D (5 bases). With 5 bases removed from V and 1 base from J, the gap between germline ends came to 8 bases. The CDR3 runs 13 residues. The V gene's germline CDR1 is MNHNS and CDR2 SASEGT.